These 15 T cell receptor beta chains were all obtained from the same sample, sequenced in a study of T cell responses to AZD1222 COVID-19 vaccine. Assay: immunoSEQ multiplex PCR; the TCRdb copy retains only in-frame clones and omits some. The top ten hold around 2% of the sample, which has 86,000 or so clones, 89% seen once. The sequenced sample was peripheral blood, obtained on day 0 of AZD1222 vaccination. The receptors stem from an adult in good health.

The CDR3 loop reads CASSLVEPLFQGRQFF. The DNA of the CDR3 is TGTGCCAGCAGCTTGGTCGAACCTTTGTTTCAAGGACGGCAGTTCTTC. V is TRBV5-6 and J is TRBJ2-1; D unclear. The CDR3 has 16 amino acids. V shed 0 bases and J shed 12 bases, with 22 bases lying between them. Germline V gene lookup returns CDR1 SGHDT and CDR2 YYEEEE.

The genes are TRBV5-8 and TRBJ1-2, with TRBD1 as a possible D gene (5 bases). CDR1 is SGHTS and CDR2 is YDEGEE in the germline V gene. Trimming removed 3 bases at V and 2 bases at J, with 20 bases between. The CDR3 loop spans 17 amino acids. CDR3 coding DNA: TGTGCCAGCAGCTCACGGGACGCGCGACCTCGAAACTATGGCTACACCTTC. Protein sequence: CASSSRDARPRNYGYTF. Filled out from reference TRBV5-8 and TRBJ1-2, the complete variable domain reads EAGVTQSPTHLIKTRGQQATLRCSPISGHTSVYWYQQALGLGLQFLLWYDEGEERNRGNFPPRFSGRQFPNYSSELNVNALELEDSALYLCASSSRDARPRNYGYTFGSGTRLTVV.

DNA of the CDR3: TGTGCCAGCAGCCAAGGGGCCGGCTATGAGCAGTTCTTC. Translation: CASSQGAGYEQFF. V is TRBV14 and J is TRBJ2-1; no firm D call. The ends were cut back, 1 base at V and 8 bases at J, with 9 bases in the middle. Looked up from germline, CDR1 is SGHDN and CDR2 is FVKESK. The CDR3 totals 13 residues.

V is TRBV5-4 and J is TRBJ2-5; D may be TRBD2 (7 bases). This CDR3 region has 14 residues. Germline V lookup: CDR1 SGHNT, CDR2 YYREEE (reference sequence). Trimming pared 4 bases from V and 5 bases from J, leaving 15 bases between. CDR3 amino acids: CASSRGGARETQYF. The DNA of the CDR3 is TGTGCCAGCAGCAGGGGGGGGGCGCGGGAGACCCAGTACTTC.

The J gene is TRBJ1-2, the V gene TRBV9, with D unresolved. Trimming took off 2 bases at V and 2 bases at J, with 13 bases between the two ends. The CDR3 extends over 15 amino acids. The germline gives CDR1 SGDLS, CDR2 YYNGEE. CDR3 region: CASSVPLDGNYGYTF. In DNA form, the CDR3 reads TGTGCCAGCAGCGTCCCGCTCGACGGAAACTATGGCTACACCTTC.

This chain's CDR3 is CSVRDNRALNYGYTF. In nucleotides, the CDR3 is TGCAGCGTTCGGGACAATCGAGCCCTTAACTATGGCTACACCTTC. The V gene is TRBV29-1, the J gene TRBJ1-2; D is possibly TRBD1 (6 bases). Trimming removed 5 bases from V and 1 base from J, with 17 bases in between. CDR3 length equals 15 residues. The germline V gene encodes CDR1 SQVTM and CDR2 ANQGSEA. Full variable domain (outside the CDR3, taken from reference TRBV29-1 and TRBJ1-2): SAVISQKPSRDICQRGTSLTIQCQVDSQVTMMFWYRQQPGQSLTLIATANQGSEATYESGFVIDKFPISRPNLTFSTLTVSNMSPEDSSIYLCSVRDNRALNYGYTFGSGTRLTVV.

This chain links TRBV24-1 with TRBJ2-3; TRBD2 matches 12 bases. There are 16 residues in the CDR3. Germline V gene lookup returns CDR1 KGHDR and CDR2 SFDVKD. The J segment lost 4 bases and the V segment lost 5 bases, leaving 6 bases of the junction unmatched. The CDR3 is CATSGPTSGRSDTQYF. The CDR3 region has the DNA TGTGCCACCAGTGGCCCTACTAGCGGGAGGTCAGATACGCAGTATTTT.

In its sample, this clone was seen a few times. The CDR3 loop is CASSPDQNSNQPQHF. In nucleotides, the CDR3 is TGTGCCAGCTCACCAGATCAGAATAGCAATCAGCCCCAGCATTTT. The rearrangement joins TRBV18 to TRBJ1-5; D gene ambiguous. CDR1 KGHSH and CDR2 LQKENI come from the germline V gene. Trimming cost V 2 bases and J 0 bases, with 8 bases left between them. This CDR3 comprises 15 residues.

The rearrangement uses TRBV5-5 and TRBJ1-6; possible D gene TRBD1, 5 bases. The V gene's germline CDR1 is SGHKS and CDR2 YYEKEE (reference sequence). V dropped 2 bases and J dropped 6 bases, with 12 bases sitting between them. This CDR3 is built from 15 residues. Here the CDR3 reads CASSFQGAGNSPLHF. The CDR3 DNA reads TGTGCCAGCAGCTTTCAAGGGGCCGGTAATTCACCCCTCCACTTT.

This clone has just one count. The CDR3 loop is CASRMTGTQSSYNSPLHF. The CDR3 DNA is TGCGCCAGCAGGATGACAGGGACTCAGAGCTCCTATAATTCACCCCTCCACTTT. The chain joins TRBV10-2 to TRBJ1-6; 7 bases align to TRBD1. CDR1 is WSHSY, CDR2 SAAADI, per germline. The length of the CDR3 is 18 residues. Trimming took 6 bases from V and 0 from J; bases not matched to a gene: 11.

This sequence joins TRBV29-1 and TRBJ1-1, with D perhaps TRBD1 (6 bases). CDR1 is SQVTM and CDR2 is ANQGSEA in the germline V gene. This CDR3 spans 18 amino acids. The germline V and J ends were trimmed by 4 bases and 0 bases, with 24 bases remaining between them. This CDR3 is CSVAGTPYTGYLNTEAFF. The CDR3 bases are TGCAGCGTTGCCGGGACACCATACACCGGGTATCTGAACACTGAAGCTTTCTTT.

The chain has TRBV6-5 and TRBJ2-1, with D maybe TRBD1 (6 bases). CDR1 MNHEY and CDR2 SVGAGI come from the germline V gene. This CDR3 has 15 residues. Trimming took 7 bases from V and 2 from J, leaving 15 bases between them. The CDR3, as DNA: TGTGCCAGCATCCTAGGGACATTGGCCTACAATGAGCAGTTCTTC. Translation gives CASILGTLAYNEQFF.

The gene calls are TRBV29-1 and TRBJ2-1; 10 bases are shared with TRBD2. This CDR3 is built from 13 residues. Trimming at V came to 4 bases and at J to 9 bases, leaving 6 bases not matched to a gene. Germline CDR1 SQVTM, CDR2 ANQGSEA. The CDR3 protein is CSVASGGKGEQFF. In nucleotides, the CDR3 is TGCAGCGTTGCTAGCGGGGGAAAGGGTGAGCAGTTCTTC.

A single count supports this clone. The chain employs TRBV18 and TRBJ1-3; 7 nucleotides match TRBD1. Germline CDR1 KGHSH, CDR2 LQKENI. This CDR3 spans 12 amino acids. Unmatched junction bases numbered 7, after V lost 8 bases and J lost 9 bases. In nucleotides, the CDR3 is TGTGCCAGCGCAGGGGGAGAAGGCACCATATATTTT. Its protein is CASAGGEGTIYF.

The rearrangement joins TRBV28 to TRBJ2-3, with no clear D. V lost 1 base to trimming and J lost 2 bases, with 10 bases between them. Germline assignment: CDR1 MDHEN and CDR2 SYDVKM. There are 15 residues in the CDR3. The DNA of the CDR3 is TGTGCCAGCAGTTTATTAGTGGGAATCACAGATACGCAGTATTTT. It encodes CASSLLVGITDTQYF.